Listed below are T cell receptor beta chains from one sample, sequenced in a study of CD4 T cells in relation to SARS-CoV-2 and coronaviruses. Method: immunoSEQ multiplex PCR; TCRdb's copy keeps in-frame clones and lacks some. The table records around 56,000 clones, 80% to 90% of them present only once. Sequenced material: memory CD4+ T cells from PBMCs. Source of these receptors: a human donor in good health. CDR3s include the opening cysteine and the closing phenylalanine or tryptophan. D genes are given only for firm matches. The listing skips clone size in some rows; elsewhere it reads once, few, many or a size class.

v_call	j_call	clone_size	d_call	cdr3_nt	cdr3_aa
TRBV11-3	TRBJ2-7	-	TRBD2	TGTGCCAGCAGCTTAGTTCCCCGACTAGCCTCCTACGAGCAGTACTTC	CASSLVPRLASYEQYF
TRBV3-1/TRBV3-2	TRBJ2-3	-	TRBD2	TGTGCCAGCAGCCAGAATAGCGGGACCACAGATACGCAGTATTTT	CASSQNSGTTDTQYF
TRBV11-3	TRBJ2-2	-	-	TGTGCCAGCAGCTTTACGGGACAAGTCACCGGGGAGCTGTTTTTT	CASSFTGQVTGELFF
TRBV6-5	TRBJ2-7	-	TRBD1	TGTGCCAGCAGAGTATTGGGGGACAGGGGCTACGAGCAGTACTTC	CASRVLGDRGYEQYF
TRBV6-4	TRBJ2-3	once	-	TGTGCCAGCAGTGACTCGTTTACAGCTTCACTCACAGATACGCAGTATTTT	CASSDSFTASLTDTQYF
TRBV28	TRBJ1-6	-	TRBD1	TGTGCCAGCAGTTGGGACAGATCCTATAATTCACCCCTCCACTTT	CASSWDRSYNSPLHF
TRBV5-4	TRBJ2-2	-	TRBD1	TGTGCCAGCAGCTTGATGGGACAGGGCGCCGGGGAGCTGTTTTTT	CASSLMGQGAGELFF
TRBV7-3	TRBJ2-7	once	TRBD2	TGTGCCACCAGGGGCGGACTAGCGGGAGTCGGTTCCTACGAGCAGTACTTC	CATRGGLAGVGSYEQYF
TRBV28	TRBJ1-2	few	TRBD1	TGTGCCAGCAGCCCGGGACAGGGGATCTATGGCTACACCTTC	CASSPGQGIYGYTF
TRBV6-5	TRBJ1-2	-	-	TGTGCCAGTGCGGCCACTACTAACTATGGCTACACCTTC	CASAATTNYGYTF